This entry concerns a single T cell receptor (beta chain). Its matching antigen is unknown. These data are taken from a study of OX40 agonist ivuxolimab in advanced cancers. The method was immunoSEQ multiplex PCR; TCRdb's version includes in-frame clones alone and lacks a portion of them. The sample has approximately 80,000 clones; more than 70% are singletons. Points from the study as a whole: Averaging showed that CD8+ T cells had more expanded clones than CD4+ did.

Blood got drawn at baseline, again on cycle 4 day 1, and then on cycle 7 day 1. Germline V gene sequence: CDR1 SNHLY, CDR2 FYNNEI. V lost 1 base and J 7 bases, leaving 10 bases between the germline ends. CDR3 length: 13 residues. The sequencing here drew on CD4+ or CD8+ T cells sorted from blood, taken in a trial of the OX40 agonist ivuxolimab. This sequence originates from an adult with an advanced solid tumor such as melanoma, head and neck, liver or kidney cancer. The chain combines TRBV2 with TRBJ1-2; no firm D call. Written as DNA, the CDR3 is TGTGCCAGCAGTGAAGGGGCAGACCCTGGCTACACCTTC. This translates into CASSEGADPGYTF. The variable domain in full, completed from reference TRBV2 and TRBJ1-2, reads EPEVTQTPSHQVTQMGQEVILRCVPISNHLYFYWYRQILGQKVEFLVSFYNNEISEKSEIFDDQFSVERPDGSNFTLKIRSTKLEDSAMYFCASSEGADPGYTFGSGTRLTVV.